This T cell receptor beta chain was documented in a study of blood T cells in healthy people across ages. CDR1 is SNHLY and CDR2 is FYNNEI in the germline V gene. The CDR3 length is 15 residues. Turning to this clonotype: Its antigen is currently unknown.

General study points: Naive CD4+ cell counts and diversity both ran higher in long-lived than in aged donors. Possibly, changes in expanded clonotypes were confounded because donor CMV status was unknown.

The second PCR ran about 6 to 12 cycles with a sample-barcoded 5' primer and J-beta primers. Every cDNA molecule carried a tag from a template-switch adaptor bearing 12 random nucleotides. From the 5' RACE reads, TCRdb called clonotypes with MiXCR, one entry per CDR3 protein. The sample lists approximately 790,000 distinct CDR3 sequences, about 62% occurring once. The sequencing input was blood. The origin of this receptor is a young man in good health. V and J are TRBV2 and TRBJ2-5; D is possibly TRBD2 (5 bases). The J call may be in error: the DNA end matches TRBJ2-7 better. The CDR3 loop is CASTPAGYEGYEQYF. CDR3 in DNA: TGTGCCAGCACTCCAGCCGGATATGAGGGCTACGAGCAGTACTTC.